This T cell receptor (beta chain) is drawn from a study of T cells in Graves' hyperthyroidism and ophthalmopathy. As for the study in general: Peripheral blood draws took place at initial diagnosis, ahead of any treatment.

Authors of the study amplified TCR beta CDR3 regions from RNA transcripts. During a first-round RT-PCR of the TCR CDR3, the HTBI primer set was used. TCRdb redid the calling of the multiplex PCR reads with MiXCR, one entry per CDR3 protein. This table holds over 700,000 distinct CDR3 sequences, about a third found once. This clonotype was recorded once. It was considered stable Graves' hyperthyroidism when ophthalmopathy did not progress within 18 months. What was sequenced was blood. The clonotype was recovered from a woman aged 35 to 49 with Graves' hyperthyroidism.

DNA of the CDR3: TGCAGCGTAGCCGGGACAGGGGACCGCTATGGCTACACCTTC. It is translated as CSVAGTGDRYGYTF. This rearrangement joins TRBV29-1 to TRBJ1-2, with 10 bases aligning to TRBD1. The V and J ends lost 6 bases and 4 bases, in that order; junction bases with no gene match: 8. This CDR3 has 14 amino acids. Germline-derived CDR1 and CDR2 are SQVTM and ANQGSEA.